This entry is about one T cell receptor (beta chain). Assay used: immunoSEQ multiplex PCR; TCRdb lists only in-frame clones, some missing. This table has 55,000 to 70,000 clones, approximately 91% appearing once. The sample comes from a study of blood T cell repertoires in COVID-19. Background on the study: Nucleic acid was either cDNA or gDNA, and it came from T cells, B-cell-depleted T cells, or PBMCs.

Germline CDR1 is LNHDA and CDR2 is SQIVND (reference sequence). The ends were cut back, 9 bases at V and 3 bases at J, with 14 bases in the middle. There are 14 residues in the CDR3. The specimen sequenced was peripheral blood. The origin of this receptor is a man aged 60-69 years with acute or convalescent COVID-19. The V call is TRBV19, the J call TRBJ1-4; tentatively, D is TRBD1 (6 bases). Here the CDR3 DNA reads TGTGCCAGCGCCAGGGGTTCGGCTAATGAAAAACTGTTTTTT. It encodes CASARGSANEKLFF.